The text below deals with one T cell receptor beta chain. This specimen comes from a study of blood T cell repertoires in COVID-19. Study summary: Italy, Spain and the United States were the sources of the convalescent and acute COVID-19 samples. PBMCs, B-cell-depleted T cells, or T cells were the source of the cDNA or gDNA that made up the material.

Original analysis: Researchers report that nucleated cell counts were estimated from reference gene primer amplification. Assay used: immunoSEQ multiplex PCR; TCRdb lists only in-frame clones, some missing. V and J calls and clone size are as listed in that table; D and trimming were resolved from the DNA. The table lists approximately 190,000 clones, around 80% of them singletons. The V and J ends lost 7 bases and 4 bases respectively, with 13 bases between them. The CDR3 is 13 residues long. Germline CDR1 reads SEHNR; CDR2 reads FQNEAQ (reference sequence). This rearrangement joins TRBV7-9 to TRBJ1-1, with D maybe TRBD1 (6 bases). The TCR sequence derives from a young man with active or convalescent COVID-19. What was sequenced was peripheral blood. The CDR3 DNA is TGTGCCAGCACCGATACAGGGTTCACTGAAGCTTTCTTT. Translating it yields CASTDTGFTEAFF.